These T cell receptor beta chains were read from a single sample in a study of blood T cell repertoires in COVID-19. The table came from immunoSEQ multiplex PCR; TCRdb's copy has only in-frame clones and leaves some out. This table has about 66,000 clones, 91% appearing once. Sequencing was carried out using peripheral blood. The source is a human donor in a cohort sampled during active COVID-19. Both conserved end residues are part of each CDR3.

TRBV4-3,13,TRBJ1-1,CASSHQGITEAFF
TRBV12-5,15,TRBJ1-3,CASGRTGSPGNTIYF
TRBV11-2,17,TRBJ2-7,CASSLVPGGFSSYEQYF
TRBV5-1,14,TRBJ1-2,CASSLDSTGGGYTF
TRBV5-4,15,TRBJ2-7,CASSLAGQGRHEQYF
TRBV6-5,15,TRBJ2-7,CASSHRDRGSYEQYF
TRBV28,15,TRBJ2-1,CASSLTGGPYNEQFF
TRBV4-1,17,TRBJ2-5,CASRRLAGGPAQETQYF
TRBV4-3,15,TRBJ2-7,CASSQQRGNSYEQYF
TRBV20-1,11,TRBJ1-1,CSASSPGETFF
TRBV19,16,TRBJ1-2,CASSSRHRGDSYGYTF
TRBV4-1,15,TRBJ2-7,CASSPGLAGSYEQYF
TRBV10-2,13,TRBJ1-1,CASRSTGISEAFF
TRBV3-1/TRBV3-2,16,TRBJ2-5,CASSQVGLAGGETQYF
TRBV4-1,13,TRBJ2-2,CASRTGYTGELFF
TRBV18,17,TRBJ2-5,CASSPSRESWYQETQYF
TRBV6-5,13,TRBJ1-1,CASNRRRGTEAFF
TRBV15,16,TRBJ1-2,CATSRPPAGPNYGYTF
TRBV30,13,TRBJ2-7,CAWSGLAGSEQYF
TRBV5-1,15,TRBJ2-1,CASSLSGGTNNEQFF
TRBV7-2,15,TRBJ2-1,CASSLSVNVDNEQFF
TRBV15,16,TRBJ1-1,CATSTDRGYGDTEAFF
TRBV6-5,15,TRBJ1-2,CASSYSFGGTRGYTF
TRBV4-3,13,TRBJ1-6,CASSLNRDSPLHF
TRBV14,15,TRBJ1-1,CASSPYQGENTEAFF
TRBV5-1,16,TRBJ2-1,CASSLVASGPYNEQFF
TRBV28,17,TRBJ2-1,CASSSSKGLAGVGEQFF
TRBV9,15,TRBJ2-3,CASSATSGITDTQYF
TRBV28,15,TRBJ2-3,CASNGGRAGVDTQYF
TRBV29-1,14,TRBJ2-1,CSLGVGRSYNEQFF
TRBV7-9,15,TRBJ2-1,CASRRQGRAYNEQFF
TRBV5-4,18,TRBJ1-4,CASSLGGQGGTTNEKLFF
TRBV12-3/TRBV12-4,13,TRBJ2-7,CASGTRDTYEQYF
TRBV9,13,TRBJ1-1,CASSLVGATEAFF
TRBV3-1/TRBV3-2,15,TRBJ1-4,CASSRLKGAGEKLFF
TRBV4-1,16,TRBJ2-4,CASSQESGIALNIQYF
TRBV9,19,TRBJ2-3,CASSPTLRGAGVGTDTQYF
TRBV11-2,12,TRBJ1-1,CASSTSNTEAFF
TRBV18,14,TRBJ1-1,CASSPLRELTEAFF
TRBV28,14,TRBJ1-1,CASRLGTANTEAFF
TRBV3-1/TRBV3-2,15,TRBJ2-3,CASSPGLASTDTQYF